The entry that follows covers one TCR beta chain sequence. Per the original methods: It was from reference gene primer amplification that nucleated cell counts were estimated. Sequencing was performed with immunoSEQ multiplex PCR; in TCRdb, only in-frame clones are kept and a portion is missing. V and J calls and clone size are those listed in that table; D and trimming were worked out from the DNA. The sample lists 130,000 to 150,000 clones, about 80% occurring once. These data originate in a study of blood T cell repertoires in COVID-19. This clonotype was sampled from a woman at least 80 years old in a cohort sampled during active or convalescent COVID-19. Sequencing was carried out using peripheral blood.

CDR3 bases: TGCGCCAGCAGCTCCCGGACAGGGGAGATCACAGATACGCAGTATTTT. It is translated as CASSSRTGEITDTQYF. The V and J genes are TRBV5-1 and TRBJ2-3; 9 nucleotides agree with TRBD1. The CDR3 sequence is 16 residues long. V gave up 3 bases and J gave up 2 bases; unmatched junction bases: 7. Germline CDR1 SGHRS, CDR2 YFSETQ.